Here is one T cell receptor beta chain with its context. Its antigen remains unknown. The sample belongs to a study of T cell responses to AZD1222 COVID-19 vaccine. General study findings and limits: Unmutated variant regions are reportedly targeted by nearly half of spike-specific TCRs. Seropositivity was recorded at baseline in only 5 or 6 AZD1222 recipients. White British people made up most donors, females outnumbered males, and clonal diversity was possibly underestimated. Without day 14 samples, only post-peak T cell repertoires were studied.

Here immunoSEQ multiplex PCR was the method, and the copy in TCRdb shows in-frame clones only, minus some. The sample consists of around 200,000 clones, 94% of them appearing once. V dropped 7 bases and J dropped 1 base, with 8 bases sitting between them. CDR3 size: 13 residues. Germline V gives CDR1 MNHEY, CDR2 SVGAGI. This receptor was identified in an adult who received the AZD1222 COVID-19 vaccine. The sample in question was peripheral blood, obtained 28 days after the second AZD1222 dose. V and J are TRBV6-5 and TRBJ1-5, with D possibly matching TRBD1 (5 bases). As DNA, the CDR3 is TGTGCCAGCACCCGGGGGAGCAATCAGCCCCAGCATTTT. It yields the protein CASTRGSNQPQHF.